This TCR beta chain was sequenced during a study of neurological immune-mediated disorders. Study as a whole: A relapsing-remitting course was seen in about 90% of the 34 multiple sclerosis patients and a secondary progressive course in 3. Points from the study as a whole: The greatest TCR clonal expansion occurred in HTLV-1-associated myelopathy and the least in multiple sclerosis, which fell below healthy controls. A possible signature appeared as one related-CDR3 cluster, in which phylogenetic grouping placed the repertoires of 18 of 34 multiple sclerosis patients.

In TCRdb, the 5' RACE reads were re-called with MiXCR into one record per CDR3 protein. Of about 33,000 distinct CDR3 sequences in the sample, roughly 1.6% were seen once. This clonotype was seen repeatedly, ten times or more. Its cognate antigen is unknown. The sample comprised PBMCs. This sequence originates from a woman in her 30s with multiple sclerosis.

DNA for the CDR3: TGTGCCAGCAGAGAGCGGACCTATTCACCCCTCCACTTT. Translating it yields CASRERTYSPLHF. J is TRBJ1-6 and V is TRBV25-1, with D uncertain. V lost 6 bases to trimming and J lost 8 bases, with 11 bases between them. Per germline, CDR1 MGHDK and CDR2 SYGVNS. The CDR3 extends over 13 amino acids.